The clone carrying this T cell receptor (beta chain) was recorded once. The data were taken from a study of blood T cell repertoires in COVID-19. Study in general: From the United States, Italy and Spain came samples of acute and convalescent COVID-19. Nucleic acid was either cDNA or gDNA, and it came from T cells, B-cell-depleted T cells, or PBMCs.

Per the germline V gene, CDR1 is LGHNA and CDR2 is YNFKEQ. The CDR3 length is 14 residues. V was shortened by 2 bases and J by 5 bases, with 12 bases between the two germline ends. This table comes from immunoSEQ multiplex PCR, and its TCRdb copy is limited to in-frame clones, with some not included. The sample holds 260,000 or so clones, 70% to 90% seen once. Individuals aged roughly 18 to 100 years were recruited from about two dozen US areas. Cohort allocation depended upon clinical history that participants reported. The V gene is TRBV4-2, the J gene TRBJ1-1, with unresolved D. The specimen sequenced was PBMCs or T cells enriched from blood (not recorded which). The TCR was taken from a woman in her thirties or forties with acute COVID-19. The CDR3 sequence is CASSQQIEGTEAFF. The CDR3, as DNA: TGTGCCAGCAGCCAACAGATTGAGGGTACTGAAGCTTTCTTT.